The 10 T cell receptor beta chains in this list originate from one sample, sequenced in a study of human T cells and chemical hapten exposure. TCRdb passed the RACE reads through MiXCR, listing each CDR3 protein once. In the table there are approximately 81,000 distinct CDR3 sequences, about 8.7% of which are singletons. As to time point: healthy volunteer bleed at 6 weeks. Extraction yielded total RNA from whole blood (unfractionated). The specimen sequenced was whole blood. The receptors come from a male donor in good health. Some clones in this sample may be carry-over from other donors' samples.

The chain employs TRBV27 and TRBJ2-7, with D possibly TRBD2 on 7 matching bases. The CDR3 consists of 14 residues. With 4 bases removed from V and 3 bases from J, the gap between germline ends came to 13 bases. Germline CDR1 MNHEY, CDR2 SMNVEV (reference sequence). This CDR3 is CASSYRGAHYEQYF. Written as DNA, the CDR3 is TGTGCCAGCAGTTACCGGGGGGCCCACTACGAGCAGTACTTC.

The V call is TRBV6-2 or TRBV6-3, the J call TRBJ2-3; the match to TRBD2 covers 9 bases. Trimming at V came to 2 bases and at J to 6 bases, leaving 6 bases not matched to a gene. There are 15 residues in the CDR3. Germline lookup yields CDR1 MNHEY and CDR2 SVGEGT. CDR3 residues: CASSYVAGDLDTQYF. Written as DNA, the CDR3 is TGTGCCAGCAGTTACGTAGCGGGAGACCTGGATACGCAGTATTTT.

This clonotype came up a few times. The V and J genes are TRBV7-2 and TRBJ1-2; D is uncertain. Looked up from germline, CDR1 is SGHTA and CDR2 is FQGNSA. Trimming took off 3 bases at V and 8 bases at J, with 10 bases between the two ends. The CDR3 consists of 12 residues. The CDR3 here is CASSLVGYGYTF. CDR3 DNA: TGTGCCAGCAGCTTGGTAGGATACGGCTACACCTTC.

This clonotype was recorded at least ten times. J is TRBJ2-7 and V is TRBV10-3; TRBD1 agrees at 10 bases. Germline V gene lookup returns CDR1 ENHRY and CDR2 SYGVKD. This CDR3 is built from 15 residues. Trimming took 6 bases from V and 2 from J; bases not matched to a gene: 7. The CDR3 here is CAIRTGGLNTYEQYF. In nucleotides, the CDR3 is TGTGCCATCAGGACAGGGGGCCTGAACACCTACGAGCAGTACTTC.

The V call is TRBV23-1, the J call TRBJ2-5; D not certain. TRBV23-1 is recorded as an ORF, its role being uncertain. Trimming shortened V by 10 bases and J by 3 bases, and 3 bases separated the two germline ends. The CDR3 is 9 amino acids. The CDR3 DNA is TGCGCCATAAAAGAGACCCAGTACTTC. It translates to CAIKETQYF.

The table lists this clonotype with a few counts. This rearrangement joins TRBV5-1 to TRBJ2-5, with 7 bases that match TRBD1. The CDR3 runs 16 residues. J was trimmed by 1 base and V by 4 bases; bases with no gene match: 10. Looked up from germline, CDR1 is SGHRS and CDR2 is YFSETQ. This chain's CDR3 is CASSAPRDSAQETQYF. The CDR3 nucleotides read TGCGCCAGCAGCGCACCGAGGGACAGTGCCCAAGAGACCCAGTACTTC.

This clonotype has more than one count but fewer than ten. This chain links TRBV20-1 with TRBJ1-1; D call uncertain. V shed 0 bases and J shed 4 bases, with 15 bases lying between them. Germline V gene lookup returns CDR1 DFQATT and CDR2 SNEGSKA (reference sequence). The length of the CDR3 is 15 residues. CDR3 nucleotides: TGCAGTGCTAGAGACTTCGTATCCAGTGTCACTGAAGCTTTCTTT. Protein product: CSARDFVSSVTEAFF.

The V call is TRBV12-3 or TRBV12-4, the J call TRBJ1-6, with TRBD1 as a possible D gene (6 bases). This CDR3 spans 14 amino acids. Trimming pared 6 bases from V and 3 bases from J, leaving 9 bases between. In DNA form, the CDR3 reads TGTGCCAGCAGCCCAGGGGTCTATAATTCACCCCTCCACTTT. Its translation is CASSPGVYNSPLHF.

This clonotype has only a few counts. V gene TRBV11-1 combines with J gene TRBJ2-3; TRBD2 matches 11 bases. The CDR3 extends over 17 amino acids. Germline CDR1 SGHAT, CDR2 FQDESV (reference sequence). Trimming removed 1 base from V and 2 bases from J; junction bases left unmatched: 5. The DNA of the CDR3 is TGTGCCAGCAGCTTAGAAGCACTAGCGGGAGTCACAGATACGCAGTATTTT. The encoded protein is CASSLEALAGVTDTQYF.

The chain links TRBV6-4 to TRBJ1-5; D uncertain. V lost 3 bases and J lost 0, with 9 bases in between. The CDR3 length is 15 residues. From germline, CDR1 is MRHNA and CDR2 SNTAGT. The chain's CDR3 is CASSESPYSNQPQHF. Written as DNA, the CDR3 is TGTGCCAGCAGTGAATCCCCTTATAGCAATCAGCCCCAGCATTTT.